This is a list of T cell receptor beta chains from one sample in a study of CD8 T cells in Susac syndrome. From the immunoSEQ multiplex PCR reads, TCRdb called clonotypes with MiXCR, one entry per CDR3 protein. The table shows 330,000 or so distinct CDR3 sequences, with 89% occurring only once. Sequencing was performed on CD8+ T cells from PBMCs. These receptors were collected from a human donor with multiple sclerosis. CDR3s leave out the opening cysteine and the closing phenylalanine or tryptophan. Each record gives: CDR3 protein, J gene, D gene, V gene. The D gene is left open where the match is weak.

CDR3aa: ASSTPGGPDTQY
j_gene: TRBJ2-3
d_gene: -
v_gene: TRBV7-9

CDR3aa: ASSRNLAGSNTGELF
j_gene: TRBJ2-2
d_gene: TRBD2
v_gene: TRBV7-3

CDR3aa: ASVNAPNGAYEQY
j_gene: TRBJ2-7
d_gene: -
v_gene: TRBV2

CDR3aa: ASSLPRVPKGANVLT
j_gene: TRBJ2-6
d_gene: -
v_gene: TRBV7-9

CDR3aa: ASSLFPGSTEAF
j_gene: TRBJ1-1
d_gene: -
v_gene: TRBV28

CDR3aa: ASSPEGSSGLWSKNIQY
j_gene: TRBJ2-4
d_gene: -
v_gene: TRBV7-9

CDR3aa: ACSPGGAREQF
j_gene: TRBJ2-1
d_gene: -
v_gene: TRBV30

CDR3aa: ASSLNYGKSPGELF
j_gene: TRBJ2-2
d_gene: -
v_gene: TRBV27

CDR3aa: ASSESPGSSYEQY
j_gene: TRBJ2-7
d_gene: -
v_gene: TRBV10-2

CDR3aa: EARRRLNTEAF
j_gene: TRBJ1-1
d_gene: -
v_gene: TRBV28

CDR3aa: ASSSHSSLGGY
j_gene: TRBJ2-7
d_gene: -
v_gene: TRBV7-9

CDR3aa: AISESGVDEQY
j_gene: TRBJ2-7
d_gene: -
v_gene: TRBV10-3

CDR3aa: ASSQEWEAGANYEQY
j_gene: TRBJ2-7
d_gene: TRBD2
v_gene: TRBV4-1

CDR3aa: ASSLSLAGFEQF
j_gene: TRBJ2-1
d_gene: TRBD2
v_gene: TRBV7-9

CDR3aa: SARGTSGRFNEQF
j_gene: TRBJ2-1
d_gene: TRBD2
v_gene: TRBV20-1

CDR3aa: SARNPLTGGASYNEQF
j_gene: TRBJ2-1
d_gene: TRBD1
v_gene: TRBV20-1